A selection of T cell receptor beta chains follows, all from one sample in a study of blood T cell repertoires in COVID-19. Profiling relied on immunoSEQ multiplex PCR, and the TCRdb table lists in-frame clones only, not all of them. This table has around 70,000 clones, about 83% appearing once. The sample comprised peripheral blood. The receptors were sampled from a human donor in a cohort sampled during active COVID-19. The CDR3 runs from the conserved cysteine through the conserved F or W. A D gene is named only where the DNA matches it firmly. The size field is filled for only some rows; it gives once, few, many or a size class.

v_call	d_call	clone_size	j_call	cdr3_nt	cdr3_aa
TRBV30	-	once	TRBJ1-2	TGTGCCTGGAGTATATCAGGAATTCGCTACACCTTC	CAWSISGIRYTF
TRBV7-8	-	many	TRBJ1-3	TGTGCCAGCAGCTCTCCAGGGCTGGATTTCTCTGGAAACACCATATATTTT	CASSSPGLDFSGNTIYF
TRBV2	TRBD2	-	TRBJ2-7	TGTGCCACCCGACTAGCGGGGGGCTACGAGCAGTACTTC	CATRLAGGYEQYF
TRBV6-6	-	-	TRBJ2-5	TGTGCCAGCAGCAACCATGGGGGGGCAGAGACCCAGTACTTC	CASSNHGGAETQYF
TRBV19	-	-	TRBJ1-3	TGTGCCAGTAGTGCCAGATTGGGCAGCTCTGGAAACACCATATATTTT	CASSARLGSSGNTIYF
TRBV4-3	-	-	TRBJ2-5	TGCGCCAGCAGCCAAGATTTTAACCCTAGGGGAGAGACCCAGTACTTC	CASSQDFNPRGETQYF
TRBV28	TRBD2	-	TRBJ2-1	TGTGCCAGCAGCGAAGACACCTATGGCGGGGGGGTACGTAATGAGCAGTTCTTC	CASSEDTYGGGVRNEQFF
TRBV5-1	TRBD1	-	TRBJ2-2	TGCGCCAGCAGCACAGGGGCGCACACCGGGGAGCTGTTTTTT	CASSTGAHTGELFF
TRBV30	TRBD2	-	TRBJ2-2	TGTGCCTGGAGTAGTAGACTAGCGGGGGGGCGAAACACCGGGGAGCTGTTTTTT	CAWSSRLAGGRNTGELFF
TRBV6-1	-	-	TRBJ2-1	TGTGCCAGCAGTGAAGCCGTGGCGGAAGCCTACAATGAGCAGTTCTTC	CASSEAVAEAYNEQFF
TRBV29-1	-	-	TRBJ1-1	TGCAGCGTTGATCCGGAGGGGATGAACACTGAAGCTTTCTTT	CSVDPEGMNTEAFF
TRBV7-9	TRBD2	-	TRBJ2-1	TGTGCCAGCAGCCGGACTAGCGGGACGTATGAGCAGTTCTTC	CASSRTSGTYEQFF
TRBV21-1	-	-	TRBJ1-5	TGTGCCAGCAGCACCCGAACCCCTCCGGGACAGGGCAATCAGCCCCAGCATTTT	CASSTRTPPGQGNQPQHF
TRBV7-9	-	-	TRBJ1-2	TGTGCCAGCAGCCCCCGCGTCGCTGACAGGTGGGATGGCTACACCTTC	CASSPRVADRWDGYTF
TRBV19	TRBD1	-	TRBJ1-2	TGTGCCAGTAGAGTATTCCGGAATGGACAGGGCGACTATGGCTACACCTTC	CASRVFRNGQGDYGYTF
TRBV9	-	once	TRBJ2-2	TGTGCCAGCAGCGTAGTAGGGGAGAACACCGGGGAGCTGTTTTTT	CASSVVGENTGELFF
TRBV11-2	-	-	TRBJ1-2	TGTGCCAGCAGCCGGAGCGAATATGGCTACACCTTC	CASSRSEYGYTF
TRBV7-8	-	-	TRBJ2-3	TGTGCCAGCAACCCCAGCGCCCGGAGCACAGATACGCAGTATTTT	CASNPSARSTDTQYF
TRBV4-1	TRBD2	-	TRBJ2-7	TGCGCCAGCAGCCAGGTGGGACTAGCGGGGGCCTACGAGCAGTACTTC	CASSQVGLAGAYEQYF
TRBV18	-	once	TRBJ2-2	TGTGCCAGCTCACCCCGGGTGGGGGAGCTGTTTTTT	CASSPRVGELFF
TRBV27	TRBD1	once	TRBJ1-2	TGTGCCAGCAGTTTATCGGGGACAGGGATGGGCTATGGCTACACCTTC	CASSLSGTGMGYGYTF
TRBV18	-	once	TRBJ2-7	TGTGCCAGCTCACCATCAGGTACATTTCGAGAGCAGTACTTC	CASSPSGTFREQYF
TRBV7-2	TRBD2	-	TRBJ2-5	TGTGCCAGCAGCCCAGGCAGACGTGGACTAGCGGGAGAACAAGAGACCCAGTACTTC	CASSPGRRGLAGEQETQYF
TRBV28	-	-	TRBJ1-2	TGTGCCAGCAGTTTGAACACAGGGAGCTATGGCTACACCTTC	CASSLNTGSYGYTF
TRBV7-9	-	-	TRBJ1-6	TGTGCCAGCAGCCCCACACCGGGTAATTCACCCCTCCACTTT	CASSPTPGNSPLHF
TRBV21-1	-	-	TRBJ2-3	TGTGCCAGCAGCAAACGGGGGACAGCAGATACGCAGTATTTT	CASSKRGTADTQYF
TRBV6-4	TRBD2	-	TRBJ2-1	TGTGCCAGCAGTGACCAGGGACTAGCGGGAGTAAATGAGCAGTTCTTC	CASSDQGLAGVNEQFF
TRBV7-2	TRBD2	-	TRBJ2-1	TGTGCCAGCAGCTTATGGGGCGGGAGCTACAATGAGCAGTTCTTC	CASSLWGGSYNEQFF
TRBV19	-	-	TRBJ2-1	TGTGCCAGTAATAACCGGGGGGCGTCCTACAATGAGCAGTTCTTC	CASNNRGASYNEQFF
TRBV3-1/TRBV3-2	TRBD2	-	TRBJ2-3	TGTGCCAGCAGCCTCGGGACTAGCGGGGGGCGAAGCACAGATACGCAGTATTTT	CASSLGTSGGRSTDTQYF
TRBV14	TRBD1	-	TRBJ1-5	TGTGCCAGCAGCGTGCGGACAGGGGTACTGGGGTATAGCAATCAGCCCCAGCATTTT	CASSVRTGVLGYSNQPQHF
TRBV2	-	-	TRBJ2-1	TGTGCCAGCAGTGGCAGGGACTGGAATGAGCAGTTCTTC	CASSGRDWNEQFF
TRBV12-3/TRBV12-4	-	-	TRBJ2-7	TGTGCCAGCAGTGCCTCAGGATACGAGCAGTACTTC	CASSASGYEQYF
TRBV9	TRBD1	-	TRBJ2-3	TGTGCCAGCAGCGTGAATACAGGGGATTCAGATACGCAGTATTTT	CASSVNTGDSDTQYF
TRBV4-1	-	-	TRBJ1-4	TGCGCCAGCAGCCCCGTGGATACGGCGGGAAAACTGTTTTTT	CASSPVDTAGKLFF
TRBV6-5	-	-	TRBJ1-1	TGTGCCAGCAGGGGCAGACTGAACACTGAAGCTTTCTTT	CASRGRLNTEAFF
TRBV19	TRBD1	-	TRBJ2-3	TGTGCCAGTACGGGACAGATCACAGATACGCAGTATTTT	CASTGQITDTQYF
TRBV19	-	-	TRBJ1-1	TGTGCCAGTGGGCGGGGAGTTAACACTGAAGCTTTCTTT	CASGRGVNTEAFF
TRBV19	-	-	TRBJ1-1	TGTGCCAGTACTCTACAGGGATTGAACACTGAAGCTTTCTTT	CASTLQGLNTEAFF
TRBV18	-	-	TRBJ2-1	TGTGCCAGCTCCGAGGGCCAAGACAATGAGCAGTTCTTC	CASSEGQDNEQFF
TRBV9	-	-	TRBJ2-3	TGTGCCAGCAGCGTAGAGACTAATTCAGATACGCAGTATTTT	CASSVETNSDTQYF
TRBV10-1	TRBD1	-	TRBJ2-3	TGCGCCAGCAGGGCGACAGGGTCTGCCACAGATACGCAGTATTTT	CASRATGSATDTQYF
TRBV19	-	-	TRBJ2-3	TGTGCCAGTAGTGTACAGTCCTTCGCAGATACGCAGTATTTT	CASSVQSFADTQYF
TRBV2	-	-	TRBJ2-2	TGTGCCAGCAGTGCTTCAGGGCTGAGGACCGGGGAGCTGTTTTTT	CASSASGLRTGELFF
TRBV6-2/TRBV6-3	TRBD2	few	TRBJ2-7	TGTGCCAGCAGTTATCCGCCGGGACTAGCGGGGGGGACCTACGAGCAGTACTTC	CASSYPPGLAGGTYEQYF
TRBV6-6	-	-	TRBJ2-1	TGTGCCAGCAGTTACTCGCGGCAGTTAGTGAGTGAGCAGTTCTTC	CASSYSRQLVSEQFF
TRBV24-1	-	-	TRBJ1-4	TGTGCCACCGGGAGCGTCGAGTGGGACGGGGGTGAAAAACTGTTTTTT	CATGSVEWDGGEKLFF
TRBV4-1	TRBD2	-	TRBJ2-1	TGCGCCAGCAGCCAAGATGGGACTAGCGGCTACAATGAGCAGTTCTTC	CASSQDGTSGYNEQFF
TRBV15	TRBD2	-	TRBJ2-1	TGTGCCACCAGCAGGGGGCGCGGGAGCTCCTACAATGAGCAGTTCTTC	CATSRGRGSSYNEQFF
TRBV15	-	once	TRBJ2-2	TGTGCCACCAGCTCGGGTTTAAGTACCGGGGAGCTGTTTTTT	CATSSGLSTGELFF
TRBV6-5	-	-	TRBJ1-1	TGTGCCAGCGGCGAATTGTTGGACAGCACTGAAGCTTTCTTT	CASGELLDSTEAFF
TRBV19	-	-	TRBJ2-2	TGTGCCAGTAGGGGCAGGGGAAACACCGGGGAGCTGTTTTTT	CASRGRGNTGELFF